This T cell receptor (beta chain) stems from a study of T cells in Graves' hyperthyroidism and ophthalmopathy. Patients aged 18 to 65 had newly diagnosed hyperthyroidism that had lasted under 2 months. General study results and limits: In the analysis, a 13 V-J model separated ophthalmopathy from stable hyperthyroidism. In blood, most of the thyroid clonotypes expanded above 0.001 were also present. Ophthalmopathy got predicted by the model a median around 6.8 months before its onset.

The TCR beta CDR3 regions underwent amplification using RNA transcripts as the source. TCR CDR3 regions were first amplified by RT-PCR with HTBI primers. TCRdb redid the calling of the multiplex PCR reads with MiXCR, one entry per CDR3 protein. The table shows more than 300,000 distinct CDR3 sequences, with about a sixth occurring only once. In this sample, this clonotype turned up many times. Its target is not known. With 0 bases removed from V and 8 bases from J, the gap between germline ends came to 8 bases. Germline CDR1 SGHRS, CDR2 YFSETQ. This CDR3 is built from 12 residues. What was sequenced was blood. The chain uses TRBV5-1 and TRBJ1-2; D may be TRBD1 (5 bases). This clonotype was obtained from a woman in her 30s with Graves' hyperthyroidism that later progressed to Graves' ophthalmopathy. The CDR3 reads CASSLGAGGYTF. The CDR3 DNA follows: TGCGCCAGCAGCTTGGGGGCAGGGGGCTACACCTTC.